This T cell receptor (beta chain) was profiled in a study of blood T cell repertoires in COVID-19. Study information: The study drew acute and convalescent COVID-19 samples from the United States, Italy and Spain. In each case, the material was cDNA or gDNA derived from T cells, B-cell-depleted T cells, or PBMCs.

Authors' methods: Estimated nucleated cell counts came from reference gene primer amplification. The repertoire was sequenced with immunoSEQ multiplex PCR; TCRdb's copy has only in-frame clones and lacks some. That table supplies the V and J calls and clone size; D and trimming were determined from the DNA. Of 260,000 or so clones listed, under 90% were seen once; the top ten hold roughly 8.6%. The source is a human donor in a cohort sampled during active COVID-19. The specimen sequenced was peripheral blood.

The CDR3 DNA is TGTGCCAGCAGCTCCCCGGGACGGAGGGGTCAAGAGACCCAGTACTTC. Translated, it gives CASSSPGRRGQETQYF. This chain links TRBV5-4 with TRBJ2-5, with D maybe TRBD2 (6 bases). The V and J ends lost 3 bases and 2 bases respectively, with 17 bases between them. The germline CDR1 and CDR2 sequences are SGHNT and YYREEE (reference sequence). The CDR3 is 16 residues long. Based on the CDR3 plus reference TRBV5-4 and TRBJ2-5, the full variable domain is ETGVTQSPTHLIKTRGQQVTLRCSSQSGHNTVSWYQQALGQGPQFIFQYYREEENGRGNFPPRFSGLQFPNYSSELNVNALELDDSALYLCASSSPGRRGQETQYFGPGTRLLVL.